This T cell receptor beta chain was sequenced in a study of HIV-infected patients and healthy controls. This clonotype was recorded at least ten times. In TCRdb, the 5' RACE reads were re-called with MiXCR into one record per CDR3 protein. The sample consists of around 18,000 distinct CDR3 sequences, about 15% of them appearing once. V trimming: 4 bases; J trimming: 5 bases; junction bases outside the gene matches: 8. The CDR3 has 15 amino acids. Germline values: CDR1 SQVTM, CDR2 ANQGSEA. The TCR originated in a human donor in good health. The sample was CD8+ T cells from blood. The V and J genes are TRBV29-1 and TRBJ2-3; 11 bases align to TRBD2. This CDR3 is CSVGLAGTRGDTQYF. In DNA, the CDR3 is TGCAGCGTTGGACTAGCGGGGACTAGAGGAGATACGCAGTATTTT.